These 23 T cell receptor beta chains were all obtained from the same sample, sequenced in a study of blood T cell repertoires in COVID-19. Profiled with immunoSEQ multiplex PCR; TCRdb holds only in-frame clones, not every one. In the table there are around 120,000 clones, roughly 79% of which are singletons. The sequenced material came from peripheral blood. Receptors were obtained from a man aged 65-85 years with active or convalescent COVID-19.

This chain connects TRBV18 to TRBJ1-2; possibly TRBD1 for D (5 bases). V shed 3 bases and J shed 5 bases, with 10 bases lying between them. CDR1 is KGHSH and CDR2 is LQKENI in the germline V gene. The CDR3 length is 13 residues. Written as DNA, the CDR3 is TGTGCCAGCTCACCGACAGTATCATATGGCTACACCTTC. Protein: CASSPTVSYGYTF.

This clone was detected once. The V call is TRBV24-1, the J call TRBJ2-7, with 8 positions matching TRBD1. Germline values: CDR1 KGHDR, CDR2 SFDVKD. The CDR3 is made up of 11 amino acids. Losses at the gene ends were 12 bases for V and 6 bases for J; bases not matched to a gene: 6. The CDR3 region has the DNA TGTGCCCCAACGACAGGGGTCGAGCAGTACTTC. It specifies CAPTTGVEQYF.

The CDR3 loop is CASSLERNQPQHF. In nucleotides, the CDR3 is TGTGCCAGCAGCTTAGAGCGCAATCAGCCCCAGCATTTT. V gene TRBV7-2 combines with J gene TRBJ1-5; no clear D. The CDR3 covers 13 residues. Trimming cost V 1 base and J 2 bases, with 3 bases left between them. Germline CDR1 reads SGHTA; CDR2 reads FQGNSA.

The chain employs TRBV10-3 and TRBJ2-3; 10 bases are a match to TRBD2. From germline, CDR1 is ENHRY and CDR2 SYGVKD. The V gene end was trimmed by 7 bases and the J gene end by 7 bases; junction bases not matched to a gene: 8. CDR3 length: 14 amino acids. The CDR3 reads CAITPAGGLNTQYF. The DNA for the CDR3 is TGTGCCATCACCCCAGCGGGAGGGTTAAATACGCAGTATTTT.

In its sample, this clone was seen once. This chain connects TRBV19 to TRBJ1-5; TRBD1 might be the D (6 bases). V lost 1 base and J lost 5, with 15 bases in between. Germline V CDR1 and CDR2: LNHDA, SQIVND (reference sequence). The CDR3 extends over 16 amino acids. CDR3 in amino acids: CASSIVAGQGHQPQHF. The CDR3 bases are TGTGCCAGTAGTATAGTGGCTGGGCAGGGGCATCAGCCCCAGCATTTT.

CDR3 sequence reads: CASSLLREVGNSPLHF. The CDR3 DNA follows: TGTGCCAGCAGTCTTTTGAGGGAGGTTGGGAATTCACCCCTCCACTTT. The genes are TRBV2 and TRBJ1-6; D uncertain. The CDR3 runs to 16 residues. V lost 5 bases to trimming and J lost 7 bases, with 18 bases between them. CDR1 and CDR2 (germline): SNHLY, FYNNEI.

This chain connects TRBV6-5 to TRBJ1-6; TRBD1 matches 8 bases. The germline V gene encodes CDR1 MNHEY and CDR2 SVGAGI. J lost 7 bases, V lost 4 bases, and 3 bases had no gene match. The CDR3 consists of 14 residues. CDR3 DNA: TGTGCCAGCAGTTTGACAGGGGCCAATTCACCCCTCCACTTT. Encoded protein: CASSLTGANSPLHF.

This clone was counted a few times. V gene TRBV5-6 combines with J gene TRBJ1-1; tentatively, D is TRBD1 (5 bases). CDR3 length equals 13 residues. From germline, CDR1 is SGHDT and CDR2 YYEEEE. V was shortened by 2 bases and J by 6 bases, with 11 bases between the two germline ends. In DNA, the CDR3 is TGTGCCAGCAGCTTAATTACAGGAGCTGAAGCTTTCTTT. This gives the protein CASSLITGAEAFF.

CDR3 coding DNA: TGTGCCAGCAGTTTTGATCAGGGGTCCTACGAGCAGTACTTC. Translation gives CASSFDQGSYEQYF. This rearrangement joins TRBV2 to TRBJ2-7; weak D call: TRBD1 (6 bases). CDR1 and CDR2 (germline): SNHLY, FYNNEI. The CDR3 is 14 residues long. Trimming removed 5 bases from V and 1 base from J, with 12 bases in between.

The V gene is TRBV21-1, the J gene TRBJ1-2. TRBV21-1 represents a pseudogene. The CDR3 spans 14 residues. CDR3 nucleotides: TGTGCCAGCAGCAAAAGGCCGGGAAACTATGGCTACACCTTC. Encoded protein: CASSKRPGNYGYTF.

The V and J genes are TRBV28 and TRBJ2-3; unclear D gene. The CDR3 length is 12 residues. V lost 5 bases and J lost 9, with 12 bases in between. Germline V gene data show CDR1 as MDHEN and CDR2 as SYDVKM. This chain's CDR3 is CASSPPGRTQYF. In nucleotides, the CDR3 is TGTGCCAGCAGTCCGCCTGGTAGAACGCAGTATTTT. Variable domain in full (rest from reference TRBV28 and TRBJ2-3): DVKVTQSSRYLVKRTGEKVFLECVQDMDHENMFWYRQDPGLGLRLIYFSYDVKMKEKGDIPEGYSVSREKKERFSLILESASTNQTSMYLCASSPPGRTQYFGPGTRLTVL.

V usage is TRBV19 and J usage is TRBJ2-7; 8 positions agree with TRBD1. V lost 5 bases, J lost 5 bases, and 11 bases stayed unmatched. The CDR3 is made up of 15 amino acids. Germline V gene lookup returns CDR1 LNHDA and CDR2 SQIVND (reference sequence). CDR3 loop: CASSSPKDRENEQYF. In nucleotides, the CDR3 is TGTGCCAGTAGTTCCCCCAAGGACAGGGAGAACGAGCAGTACTTC.

The chain is built from TRBV5-1 and TRBJ1-5; D uncertain. Germline CDR1 reads SGHRS; CDR2 reads YFSETQ. The CDR3 has 15 amino acids. Trimming left V 1 base short and J 5 bases short, with 13 bases between. As DNA, the CDR3 is TGCGCCAGCAGCTTGAGTGGAGAGGTCCATCAGCCCCAGCATTTT. Its protein is CASSLSGEVHQPQHF.

Written as DNA, the CDR3 is TGTGCCAGCAGTTCCCATCGAACCCAGACAGCGTACAATGAGCAGTTCTTC. The encoded protein is CASSSHRTQTAYNEQFF. The genes are TRBV6-2 or TRBV6-3 and TRBJ2-1; D is possibly TRBD1 (5 bases). This CDR3 is built from 17 residues. Between the trimmed V and J ends, which lost 4 bases and 4 bases, there was a span of 20 bases. Germline V CDR1 and CDR2: MNHEY, SVGEGT.

This chain links TRBV7-9 with TRBJ2-4, with unresolved D. Germline-derived CDR1 and CDR2 are SEHNR and FQNEAQ (reference sequence). Trimming stripped 5 bases from V and 8 bases from J, with 10 bases between. The CDR3 spans 12 residues. This CDR3 is CASSTGLHIQYF. The CDR3 region has the DNA TGTGCCAGCAGCACGGGTCTGCACATTCAGTACTTC.

V usage is TRBV7-2 and J usage is TRBJ2-3; 11 bases agree with TRBD2. This CDR3 region has 18 residues. The V gene end was trimmed by 5 bases and the J gene end by 2 bases; junction bases not matched to a gene: 12. Germline CDR1 is SGHTA and CDR2 is FQGNSA. CDR3 nucleotides: TGTGCCAGCAGCGCGCAGAATAGCGGGGGGGCCTTCACAGATACGCAGTATTTT. Translation gives CASSAQNSGGAFTDTQYF.

This chain joins TRBV19 and TRBJ1-4, with D possibly being TRBD1 (5 bases). Trimming took 5 bases from V and 0 from J, leaving 22 bases between them. This CDR3 has 19 residues. Germline lookup yields CDR1 LNHDA and CDR2 SQIVND (reference sequence). The CDR3 reads CASSVTLGGGFTTNEKLFF. The DNA for the CDR3 is TGTGCCAGTAGTGTCACCCTCGGGGGTGGGTTTACAACTAATGAAAAACTGTTTTTT.

This sequence joins TRBV5-8 and TRBJ1-1, with D uncertain. Between the trimmed V and J ends, which lost 5 bases and 5 bases, there was a span of 19 bases. From germline, CDR1 is SGHTS and CDR2 YDEGEE. This CDR3 contains 15 residues. CDR3 DNA: TGTGCCAGCAGTTGGACTGGGAGTATTGGGACTGAAGCTTTCTTT. Residues: CASSWTGSIGTEAFF.

This rearrangement joins TRBV19 to TRBJ1-5, with 9 positions matching TRBD1. The CDR3 has 14 amino acids. The J segment lost 7 bases and the V segment lost 5 bases, leaving 6 bases of the junction unmatched. The germline V gene has CDR1 LNHDA and CDR2 SQIVND (reference sequence). CDR3 region: CASSLTGGDQPQHF. The DNA for the CDR3 is TGTGCCAGTAGTCTGACAGGGGGAGACCAGCCCCAGCATTTT. Complete variable domain (other parts from reference TRBV19 and TRBJ1-5): DGGITQSPKYLFRKEGQNVTLSCEQNLNHDAMYWYRQDPGQGLRLIYYSQIVNDFQKGDIAEGYSVSREKKESFPLTVTSAQKNPTAFYLCASSLTGGDQPQHFGDGTRLSIL.

The J gene is TRBJ1-3, the V gene TRBV11-2; a weak D match, TRBD1 (5 bases). V shed 1 base and J shed 2 bases, with 9 bases lying between them. The length of the CDR3 is 15 residues. From germline, CDR1 is SGHAT and CDR2 FQNNGV. This CDR3 is CASSLVAGTGNTIYF. CDR3 in DNA: TGTGCCAGCAGCTTAGTCGCAGGGACTGGAAACACCATATATTTT.

This chain joins TRBV9 and TRBJ2-7; TRBD2 matches 7 bases. V lost 2 bases, J lost 4 bases, and 9 bases stayed unmatched. Germline values: CDR1 SGDLS, CDR2 YYNGEE. This CDR3 contains 15 residues. The CDR3 spells CASSVNTGGGYEQYF. The CDR3 region has the DNA TGTGCCAGCAGCGTCAACACGGGGGGTGGGTACGAGCAGTACTTC.

The gene calls are TRBV25-1 and TRBJ1-1, with 7 bases matching TRBD1. The CDR3 contains 16 residues. Germline loops: CDR1 MGHDK, CDR2 SYGVNS. The junction had 14 bases not matched to a gene; V was cut back by 5 bases and J by 5 bases. The CDR3 sequence: CASSIRAYRGRTEAFF. The DNA of the CDR3 is TGTGCCAGCAGTATCAGGGCTTATAGGGGGCGGACTGAAGCTTTCTTT.

In nucleotides, the CDR3 is TGTGCCAGTAGTATAGATTGGGCAGGTAACTATGGCTACACCTTC. Its translation: CASSIDWAGNYGYTF. The rearrangement uses TRBV19 and TRBJ1-2; D ambiguous. The CDR3 covers 15 residues. Trimming left V 0 bases short and J 1 base short, with 9 bases between. The V gene's germline CDR1 is LNHDA and CDR2 SQIVND (reference sequence).